These 16 T cell receptor beta chains came from one sample sequenced in a study of shared clonotypes between healthy human individuals (TCRdb year 2020). CD8 naive samples consisted of CD45RO-negative cells that were positively selected for CCR7, yielding a CD45RA+CCR7+ population without TemRA cells. The library relied on the immunoSEQ multiplex PCR assay. TCRdb's version of the immuneACCESS table is confined to in-frame rearrangements and falls short of the full clone set. An unresolved V gene accounts for under half of the shortfall where checked; the remainder is of unknown origin. The sample table contains around 700,000 clones; only one count was recorded for approximately 90% of them. 24% of the sample is held by the ten biggest clonotypes. The sample was naive CD8+ T cells sorted from blood. Explained via the paper, the cell subset or site label denotes: CD45RA+CCR7+. The receptors shown here come from a man aged 30 to 45 in good health.

This rearrangement joins TRBV29-1 to TRBJ1-1; possibly TRBD1 for D (6 bases). CDR3 length equals 15 residues. Trimming took 4 bases from V and 1 from J, leaving 16 bases between them. CDR1 is SQVTM, CDR2 ANQGSEA, per germline. CDR3 nucleotide sequence: TGCAGCGTTGCCGGGCGCGAAGGGGGGAACACTGAAGCTTTCTTT. Translated: CSVAGREGGNTEAFF.

The V gene is TRBV9, the J gene TRBJ2-1, with 7 bases fitting TRBD2. This CDR3 is built from 14 residues. The V gene end was trimmed by 4 bases and the J gene end by 4 bases; junction bases not matched to a gene: 5. Looked up from germline, CDR1 is SGDLS and CDR2 is YYNGEE. The CDR3 region has the DNA TGTGCCAGCAGCCCCCCGGGAGGTTACAATGAGCAGTTCTTC. Residues: CASSPPGGYNEQFF.

The genes are TRBV19 and TRBJ2-1; 12 bases agree with TRBD2. Germline V CDR1 and CDR2: LNHDA, SQIVND (reference sequence). The CDR3 extends over 15 amino acids. J was trimmed by 7 bases and V by 3 bases; bases with no gene match: 4. CDR3 region: CASSILAGGGNEQFF. In nucleotides, the CDR3 is TGTGCCAGTAGTATCCTAGCGGGAGGGGGGAATGAGCAGTTCTTC.

In DNA form, the CDR3 reads TGTGCCAGCAGCGATGCGCAGGGATTCCTCTATGGCTACACCTTC. It codes for CASSDAQGFLYGYTF. The genes are TRBV27 and TRBJ1-2; D is perhaps TRBD1 (5 bases). Trimming removed 6 bases from V and 4 bases from J, with 18 bases in between. The CDR3 loop spans 15 amino acids. Germline V gene sequence: CDR1 MNHEY, CDR2 SMNVEV (reference sequence).

This clone has only one observation. This sequence joins TRBV4-1 and TRBJ1-4; 8 nucleotides agree with TRBD1. Germline CDR1 MGHRA, CDR2 YSYEKL. The CDR3 contains 15 residues. The V segment lost 4 bases and the J segment 8 bases; nucleotides outside the gene matches: 9. The chain's CDR3 is CASSPVTGEGEKLFF. For the CDR3, the DNA is TGCGCCAGCAGCCCAGTGACAGGGGAGGGGGAAAAACTGTTTTTT.

This rearrangement joins TRBV6-5 to TRBJ1-3; D unresolved. Germline lookup yields CDR1 MNHEY and CDR2 SVGAGI. Trimming took 4 bases from V and 5 from J, leaving 6 bases between them. The CDR3 runs to 12 residues. CDR3 residues: CASSSRRNTIYF. In nucleotides, the CDR3 is TGTGCCAGCAGTTCCCGTAGAAACACCATATATTTT.

This chain uses TRBV19 with TRBJ2-1; D is possibly TRBD2 (6 bases). V lost 3 bases and J lost 4, with 10 bases in between. CDR1 and CDR2 (germline): LNHDA, SQIVND (reference sequence). The length of the CDR3 is 14 residues. This CDR3 is CASSISEGYNEQFF. The CDR3 bases are TGTGCCAGTAGTATTTCGGAGGGATACAATGAGCAGTTCTTC.

The J gene is TRBJ1-1, the V gene TRBV19; the match to TRBD1 covers 10 bases. V lost 6 bases and J lost 6; bases outside the gene matches: 7. Germline lookup yields CDR1 LNHDA and CDR2 SQIVND (reference sequence). This CDR3 is 14 amino acids long. CDR3 in amino acids: CASSSTGGLSEAFF. CDR3 nucleotides: TGTGCCAGTAGCTCGACAGGGGGCCTCTCTGAAGCTTTCTTT.

The V gene is TRBV27, the J gene TRBJ2-7; D is possibly TRBD1 (6 bases). Germline CDR1 reads MNHEY; CDR2 reads SMNVEV (reference sequence). There are 15 residues in the CDR3. Trimming removed 2 bases at V and 3 bases at J, with 14 bases between. CDR3: CASSLSSRGLYEQYF. CDR3 nucleotide sequence: TGTGCCAGCAGTTTAAGCTCCAGGGGCCTCTACGAGCAGTACTTC.

The genes are TRBV7-9 and TRBJ2-5; D might be TRBD2 (5 bases). The V end lost 3 bases, the J end lost 5 bases, and 25 bases lay between the germline ends. Per the germline V gene, CDR1 is SEHNR and CDR2 is FQNEAQ (reference sequence). The CDR3 is made up of 18 amino acids. For the CDR3, the DNA is TGTGCCAGCAGCTTGTTTAACTATGAGGGCGCGGTATTGGAGACCCAGTACTTC. This codes for CASSLFNYEGAVLETQYF. The full variable domain, its missing parts supplied by reference TRBV7-9 and TRBJ2-5, is DTGVSQNPRHKITKRGQNVTFRCDPISEHNRLYWYRQTLGQGPEFLTYFQNEAQLEKSRLLSDRFSAERPKGSFSTLEIQRTEQGDSAMYLCASSLFNYEGAVLETQYFGPGTRLLVL.

The chain is built from TRBV4-3 and TRBJ2-7, with a weak D call TRBD2 (7 bases). CDR1 is LGHNA and CDR2 is YSLEER in the germline V gene. There are 15 residues in the CDR3. The V end lost 0 bases, the J end lost 6 bases, and 15 bases lay between the germline ends. CDR3 nucleotides: TGCGCCAGCAGCCAAGATCGGGGGGCCCGACGCGAGCAGTACTTC. The encoded protein is CASSQDRGARREQYF.

The table lists this clone with a count of one. The chain recombines TRBV28 with TRBJ2-7; weak D call: TRBD1 (6 bases). This CDR3 has 13 residues. The germline CDR1 and CDR2 sequences are MDHEN and SYDVKM. V was trimmed by 8 bases and J by 0 bases, leaving 11 bases between them. The CDR3 DNA reads TGTGCCAGCTCGGACAGAAACTCCTACGAGCAGTACTTC. Translating it yields CASSDRNSYEQYF.

V is TRBV5-8 and J is TRBJ1-3; the D is unclear. Germline V gene lookup returns CDR1 SGHTS and CDR2 YDEGEE. This CDR3 is 15 amino acids long. V was clipped by 7 bases and J by 0 bases, with 14 bases between them. The CDR3 here is CASDWGTGSGNTIYF. CDR3 nucleotide sequence: TGTGCCAGCGATTGGGGTACCGGCTCTGGAAACACCATATATTTT.

This clone was seen a few times. The chain combines TRBV6-5 with TRBJ2-5; tentatively, D is TRBD1 (6 bases). CDR1 MNHEY and CDR2 SVGAGI come from the germline V gene. The CDR3 spans 15 residues. V lost 5 bases and J lost 2, with 15 bases in between. The CDR3 loop reads CASSALRGSQETQYF. CDR3 DNA sequence: TGTGCCAGCAGTGCACTCAGGGGTAGTCAAGAGACCCAGTACTTC.

The rearrangement joins TRBV15 to TRBJ2-7, with 8 bases aligning to TRBD2. The germline CDR1 and CDR2 sequences are LNHNV and YYDKDF (reference sequence). The CDR3 contains 14 residues. Trimming took 5 bases from V and 4 from J; bases not matched to a gene: 7. For the CDR3, the DNA is TGTGCCACCAGCGCCTTCGGGGGGGGATACGAGCAGTACTTC. Amino acid sequence: CATSAFGGGYEQYF.

This clone was picked up one time. This chain uses TRBV11-1 with TRBJ2-7; possibly TRBD1 for D (5 bases). Trimming took off 5 bases at V and 2 bases at J, with 13 bases between the two ends. The V gene's germline CDR1 is SGHAT and CDR2 FQDESV (reference sequence). The CDR3 is made up of 14 amino acids. The CDR3 is CASSPPLTAYEQYF. CDR3 nucleotides: TGTGCCAGCAGCCCCCCACTGACAGCCTACGAGCAGTACTTC.